The rows below give T cell receptor beta chains drawn from one sample of a study of T cell responses to AZD1222 COVID-19 vaccine. Data came from immunoSEQ multiplex PCR; TCRdb stores just in-frame clones and leaves some out. The repertoire consists of around 150,000 clones, with around 92% occurring once and the leading ten covering around 4.5%. This specimen consisted of peripheral blood, obtained on day 0 of MenACWY control vaccination. The receptors shown here come from an adult in good health. The CDR3 runs from the conserved cysteine through the conserved F or W. Fields, in order: V gene, J gene, clone size, D gene, CDR3 protein, CDR3 DNA. A D gene is named only where the DNA matches it firmly. Clone size is given for some rows only: seen once, a few or many times, or a class if the clone is expanded.

>TRBV30|TRBJ2-3|NA|NA
CAWSRGGVTDTQYF
TGTGCCTGGAGTAGGGGCGGGGTCACAGATACGCAGTATTTT
>TRBV11-2|TRBJ1-4|NA|NA
CASSLNGGAGEKLFF
TGTGCCAGCAGCCTCAACGGGGGGGCGGGTGAAAAACTGTTTTTT
>TRBV19|TRBJ2-3|NA|TRBD2
CASSQGLAGGTDTQYF
TGTGCCAGTAGCCAAGGACTAGCGGGAGGCACAGATACGCAGTATTTT
>TRBV12-5|TRBJ1-1|once|NA
CASGWGGITEAFF
TGTGCTAGTGGATGGGGGGGCATCACTGAAGCTTTCTTT
>TRBV5-8|TRBJ1-6|NA|NA
CASSPGGGTGSPLHF
TGTGCCAGCAGCCCCGGGGGGGGTACAGGTTCACCCCTCCACTTT
>TRBV18|TRBJ1-5|NA|NA
CASSPPGGPYQPQHF
TGTGCCAGCTCACCACCGGGTGGACCCTATCAGCCCCAGCATTTT
>TRBV5-1|TRBJ1-3|NA|NA
CASSAGEGTGNTIYF
TGCGCCAGCAGCGCAGGGGAAGGAACTGGAAACACCATATATTTT
>TRBV19|TRBJ2-5|NA|NA
CASSINDGHETQYF
TGTGCCAGTAGTATAAACGACGGTCACGAGACCCAGTACTTC
>TRBV5-6|TRBJ2-7|NA|NA
CASSSSWHYEQYF
TGTGCCAGCAGCTCGTCCTGGCACTACGAGCAGTACTTC
>TRBV25-1|TRBJ1-1|NA|NA
CASTTLGGSDWEAFF
TGTGCCAGCACCACCTTGGGGGGCTCTGACTGGGAAGCTTTCTTT
>TRBV27|TRBJ2-2|NA|TRBD1
CASSRTGTGGELFF
TGTGCCAGCAGCAGAACGGGGACAGGAGGGGAGCTGTTTTTT
>TRBV4-2|TRBJ2-1|NA|TRBD2
CASSQAGRATGNEQFF
TGTGCCAGCAGCCAAGCCGGGAGGGCCACTGGCAATGAGCAGTTCTTC
>TRBV30|TRBJ2-3|NA|NA
CAWSSAEVVDTQYF
TGTGCCTGGAGCTCGGCAGAGGTCGTCGATACGCAGTATTTT
>TRBV4-2|TRBJ2-3|NA|TRBD2
CASSQEILAGSADTQYF
TGTGCCAGCAGCCAAGAAATACTAGCGGGATCGGCAGATACGCAGTATTTT
>TRBV19|TRBJ2-6|NA|TRBD2
CASSTGLAGGPPGANVLTF
TGTGCCAGTAGTACGGGACTAGCGGGAGGCCCCCCTGGGGCCAACGTCCTGACTTTC
>TRBV19|TRBJ1-1|NA|TRBD1
CASSIQGDTEAFF
TGTGCCAGTAGTATACAGGGGGACACTGAAGCTTTCTTT
>TRBV19|TRBJ1-1|NA|NA
CASSIFDLNTEAFF
TGTGCCAGTAGTATATTCGACCTTAACACTGAAGCTTTCTTT